This T cell receptor beta chain was profiled in a study of blood T cell repertoires in COVID-19. Study-wide background: Samples taken during acute and convalescent COVID-19 were collected in the United States, Italy and Spain.

The method was immunoSEQ multiplex PCR; TCRdb's version includes in-frame clones alone and lacks a portion of them. This sample has approximately 110,000 clones, with about 85% found just once. Germline V lookup: CDR1 ENHRY, CDR2 SYGVKD. The CDR3 totals 12 residues. Trimming shortened V by 4 bases and J by 5 bases, and 8 bases separated the two germline ends. The specimen was peripheral blood. The TCR sequence derives from a woman over 75 with COVID-19, enrolled during active disease. The chain combines TRBV10-3 with TRBJ2-5; tentatively, D is TRBD2 (6 bases). CDR3 sequence reads: CAISVGGETQYF. CDR3 nucleotides: TGTGCCATCAGTGTAGGAGGGGAGACCCAGTACTTC.